This TCR beta chain was identified in a study of regulatory T cells in long-lasting Graves disease. Study-level results: It was in persistent disease that TRBV28, TRBJ1-2 and TRBJ2-5 were favored.

CDR3 length equals 16 residues. The V gene lost 6 bases and the J gene lost 4 bases, with 20 bases spanning the gap. With respect to this clonotype: Its antigen is undetermined.

This sample's time point: newly diagnosed GD, antithyroid drugs for less than 3 months. RNA from PBMCs was the source of the TCR library. Arm-PCR of CDR3 regions and iRepertoire HTBI primers were the basis on which TCR beta libraries were built. TCRdb recomputed calls from the multiplex PCR reads with MiXCR, one row per CDR3 protein. Here the sample spans hundreds of thousands of distinct CDR3 sequences, about 15% being singletons. These data were also filed under a second study, of T cells in Graves' hyperthyroidism and ophthalmopathy. That source adds: Graves' hyperthyroidism was deemed stable absent ophthalmopathy progression within 18 months.

The chain carries TRBV12-3 or TRBV12-4 and TRBJ2-3; a weak D match, TRBD2 (5 bases). The clonotype originates from a woman in her forties with Graves disease. This sample comprised peripheral blood mononuclear cells (PBMCs), obtained at new diagnosis, from a patient treated with antithyroid drugs. The CDR3 bases are TGTGCCAGCAGGTTTATTGGTACCGCGGGTGCAGATACGCAGTATTTT. Encoded protein: CASRFIGTAGADTQYF.